This TCR beta chain was captured by sequencing in a study of blood T cells in healthy people across ages. The length of the CDR3 is 16 residues. J gave up 2 bases and V 5 bases, and 9 bases lay outside the gene matches. Per germline, CDR1 SGHNT and CDR2 YENEEA. Next came a second PCR, run for about 6 to 11 cycles, which used a sample-barcoded 5' primer along with a J-beta primer mix. TCRdb reanalysed the 5' RACE reads using MiXCR and keeps one entry per CDR3 protein. The table records approximately 800,000 distinct CDR3 sequences, about 55% of them present only once. Findings of the study overall: Changes seen in expanded clonotypes were possibly confounded by donor CMV status left unknown.

Of note for this clonotype: As yet, its antigen is unknown.

Every sample gave at least 6 micrograms of total RNA when it was extracted. The clonotype comes from an elderly man in good health. The chain links TRBV11-3 to TRBJ2-5, with TRBD1 matching over 9 bases. Material: blood. The CDR3 coding sequence is TGTGCCAGCAGCGCGGGACAGGGTGCCTCTCAAGAGACCCAGTACTTC. Amino acids: CASSAGQGASQETQYF. Based on the CDR3 plus reference TRBV11-3 and TRBJ2-5, the full variable domain is EAGVVQSPRYKIIEKKQPVAFWCNPISGHNTLYWYLQNLGQGPELLIRYENEEAVDDSQLPKDRFSAERLKGVDSTLKIQPAELGDSAVYLCASSAGQGASQETQYFGPGTRLLVL.